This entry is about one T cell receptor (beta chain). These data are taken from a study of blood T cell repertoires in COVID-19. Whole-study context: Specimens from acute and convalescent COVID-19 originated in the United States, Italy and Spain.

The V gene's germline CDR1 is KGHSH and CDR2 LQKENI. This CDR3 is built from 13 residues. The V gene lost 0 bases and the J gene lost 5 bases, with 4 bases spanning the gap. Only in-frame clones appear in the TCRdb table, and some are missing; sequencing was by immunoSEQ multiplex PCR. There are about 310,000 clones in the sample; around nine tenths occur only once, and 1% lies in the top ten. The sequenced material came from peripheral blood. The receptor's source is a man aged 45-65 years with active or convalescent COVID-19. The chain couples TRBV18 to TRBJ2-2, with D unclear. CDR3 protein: CASSPPTTGELFF. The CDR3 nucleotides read TGTGCCAGCTCACCACCGACTACCGGGGAGCTGTTTTTT.